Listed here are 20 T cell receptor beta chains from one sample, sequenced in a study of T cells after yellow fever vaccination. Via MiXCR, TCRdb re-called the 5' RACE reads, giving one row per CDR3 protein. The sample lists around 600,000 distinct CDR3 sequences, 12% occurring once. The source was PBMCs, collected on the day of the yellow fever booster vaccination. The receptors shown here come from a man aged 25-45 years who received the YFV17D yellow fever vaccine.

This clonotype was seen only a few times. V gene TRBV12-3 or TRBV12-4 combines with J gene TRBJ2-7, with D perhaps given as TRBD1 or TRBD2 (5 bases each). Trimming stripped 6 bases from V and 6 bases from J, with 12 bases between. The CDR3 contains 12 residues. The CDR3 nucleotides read TGTGCCAGCAGACCCTCCGGGGCCGAGCAGTACTTC. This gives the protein CASRPSGAEQYF.

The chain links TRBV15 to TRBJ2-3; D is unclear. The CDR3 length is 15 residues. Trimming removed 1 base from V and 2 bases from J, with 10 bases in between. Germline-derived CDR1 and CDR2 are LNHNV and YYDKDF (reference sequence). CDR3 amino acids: CATSRGREYTDTQYF. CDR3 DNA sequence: TGTGCCACCAGCAGAGGAAGGGAATACACAGATACGCAGTATTTT.

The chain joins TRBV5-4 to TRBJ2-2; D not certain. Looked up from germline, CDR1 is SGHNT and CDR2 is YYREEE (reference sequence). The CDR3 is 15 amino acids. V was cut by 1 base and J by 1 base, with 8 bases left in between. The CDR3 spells CASSLIRGNTGELFF. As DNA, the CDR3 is TGTGCCAGCAGCTTGATCCGCGGGAACACCGGGGAGCTGTTTTTT.

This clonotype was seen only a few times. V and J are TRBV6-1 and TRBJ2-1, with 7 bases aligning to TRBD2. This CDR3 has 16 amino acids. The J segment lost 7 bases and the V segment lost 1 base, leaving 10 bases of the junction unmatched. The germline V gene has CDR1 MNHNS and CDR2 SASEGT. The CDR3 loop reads CASSEGPGEGLNEQFF. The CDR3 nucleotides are TGTGCCAGCAGTGAAGGCCCCGGGGAGGGCCTAAATGAGCAGTTCTTC.

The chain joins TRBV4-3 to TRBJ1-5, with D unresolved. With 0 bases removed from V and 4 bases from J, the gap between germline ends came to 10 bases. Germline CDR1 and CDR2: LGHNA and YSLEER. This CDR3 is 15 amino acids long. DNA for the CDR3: TGCGCCAGCAGCCAAGATTGGGCAGAGAATCAGCCCCAGCATTTT. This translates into CASSQDWAENQPQHF.

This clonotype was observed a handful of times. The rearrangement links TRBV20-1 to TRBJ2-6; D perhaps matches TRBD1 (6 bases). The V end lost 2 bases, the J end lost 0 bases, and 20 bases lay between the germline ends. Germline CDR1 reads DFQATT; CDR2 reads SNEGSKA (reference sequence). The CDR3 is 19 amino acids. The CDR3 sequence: CSARQGLQVYSSGANVLTF. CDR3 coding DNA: TGCAGTGCTAGACAGGGGCTTCAGGTTTATAGCTCTGGGGCCAACGTCCTGACTTTC.

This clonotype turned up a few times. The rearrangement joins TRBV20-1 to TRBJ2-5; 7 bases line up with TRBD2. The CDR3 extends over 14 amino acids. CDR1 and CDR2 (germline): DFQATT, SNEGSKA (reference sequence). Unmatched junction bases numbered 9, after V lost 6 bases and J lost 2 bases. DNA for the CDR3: TGCAGTGCCCCTTGGGGAGCGGGACAAGAGACCCAGTACTTC. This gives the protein CSAPWGAGQETQYF.

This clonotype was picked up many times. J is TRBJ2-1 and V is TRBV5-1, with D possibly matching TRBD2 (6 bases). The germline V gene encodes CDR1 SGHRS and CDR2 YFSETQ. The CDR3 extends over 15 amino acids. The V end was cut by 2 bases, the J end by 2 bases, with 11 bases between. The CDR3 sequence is CASSFQRAAYNEQFF. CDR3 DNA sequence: TGCGCCAGCAGCTTCCAGCGGGCCGCCTACAATGAGCAGTTCTTC. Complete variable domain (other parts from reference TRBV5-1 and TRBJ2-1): KAGVTQTPRYLIKTRGQQVTLSCSPISGHRSVSWYQQTPGQGLQFLFEYFSETQRNKGNFPGRFSGRQFSNSRSEMNVSTLELGDSALYLCASSFQRAAYNEQFFGPGTRLTVL.

CDR3 coding DNA: TGTGCCAGCAGGCCGACTAGCGGGAGGTACCACGAGCAGTACTTC. Translation gives CASRPTSGRYHEQYF. V gene TRBV6-2 or TRBV6-3 combines with J gene TRBJ2-7, with 13 bases aligning to TRBD2. The CDR3 is 15 residues long. The V gene's germline CDR1 is MNHEY and CDR2 SVGEGT. V gave up 6 bases and J gave up 5 bases; unmatched junction bases: 7.

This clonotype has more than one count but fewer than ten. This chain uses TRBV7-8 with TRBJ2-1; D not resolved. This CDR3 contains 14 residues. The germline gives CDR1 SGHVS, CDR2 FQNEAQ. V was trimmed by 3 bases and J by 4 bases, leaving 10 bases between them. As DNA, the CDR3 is TGTGCCAGCAGCTTGGGTGAGACGTACAATGAGCAGTTCTTC. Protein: CASSLGETYNEQFF.

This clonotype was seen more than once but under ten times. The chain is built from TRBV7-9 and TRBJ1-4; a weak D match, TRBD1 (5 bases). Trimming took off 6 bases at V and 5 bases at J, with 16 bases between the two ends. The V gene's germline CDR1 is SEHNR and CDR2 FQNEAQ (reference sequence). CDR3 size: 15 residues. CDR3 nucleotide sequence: TGTGCCAGCAGTTCTACCGGGACGGAGAATGAAAAACTGTTTTTT. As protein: CASSSTGTENEKLFF.

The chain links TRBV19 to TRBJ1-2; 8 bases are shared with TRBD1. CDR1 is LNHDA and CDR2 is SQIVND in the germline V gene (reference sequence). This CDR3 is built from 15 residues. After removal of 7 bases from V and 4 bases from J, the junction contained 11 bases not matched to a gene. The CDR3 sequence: CASTSIDRGAYGYTF. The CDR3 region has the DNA TGTGCCAGTACCTCCATAGACAGGGGCGCCTATGGCTACACCTTC.

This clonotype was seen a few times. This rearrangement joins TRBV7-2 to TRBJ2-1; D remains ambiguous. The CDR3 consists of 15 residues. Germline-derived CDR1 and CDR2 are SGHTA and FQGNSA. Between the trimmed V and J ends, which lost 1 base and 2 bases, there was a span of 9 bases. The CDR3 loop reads CASSLVLGTYNEQFF. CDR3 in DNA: TGTGCCAGCAGCTTAGTTCTGGGAACCTACAATGAGCAGTTCTTC.

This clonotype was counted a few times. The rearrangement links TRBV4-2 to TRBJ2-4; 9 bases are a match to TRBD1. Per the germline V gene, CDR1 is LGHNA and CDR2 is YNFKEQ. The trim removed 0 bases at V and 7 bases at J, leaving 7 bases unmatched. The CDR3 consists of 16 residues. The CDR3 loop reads CASSQDRQGGINIQYF. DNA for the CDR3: TGTGCCAGCAGCCAAGATCGACAGGGGGGGATCAACATTCAGTACTTC.

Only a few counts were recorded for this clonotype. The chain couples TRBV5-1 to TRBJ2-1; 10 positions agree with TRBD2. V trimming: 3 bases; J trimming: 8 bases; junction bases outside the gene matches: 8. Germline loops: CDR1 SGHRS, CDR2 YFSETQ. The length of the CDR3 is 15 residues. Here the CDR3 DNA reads TGCGCCAGCAGCTGGGCTAGCGGGAGTGGGGATGAGCAGTTCTTC. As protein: CASSWASGSGDEQFF.

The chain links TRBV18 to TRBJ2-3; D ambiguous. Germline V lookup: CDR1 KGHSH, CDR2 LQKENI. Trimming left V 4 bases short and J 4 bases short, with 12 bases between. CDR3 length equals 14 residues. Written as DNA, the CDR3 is TGTGCCAGCTCACGTGACCAGCAGGCAGATACGCAGTATTTT. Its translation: CASSRDQQADTQYF.

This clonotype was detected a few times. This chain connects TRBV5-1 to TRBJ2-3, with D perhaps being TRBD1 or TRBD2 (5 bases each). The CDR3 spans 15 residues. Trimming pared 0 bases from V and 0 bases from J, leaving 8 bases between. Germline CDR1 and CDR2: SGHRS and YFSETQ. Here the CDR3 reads CASSLAGLSTDTQYF. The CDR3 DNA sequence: TGCGCCAGCAGCTTGGCGGGGCTGAGCACAGATACGCAGTATTTT.

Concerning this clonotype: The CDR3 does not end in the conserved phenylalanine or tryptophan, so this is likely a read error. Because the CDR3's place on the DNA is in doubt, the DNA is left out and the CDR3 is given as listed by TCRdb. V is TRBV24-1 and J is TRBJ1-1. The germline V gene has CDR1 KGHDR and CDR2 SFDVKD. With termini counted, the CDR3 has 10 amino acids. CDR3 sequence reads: CATSDRGLPG.

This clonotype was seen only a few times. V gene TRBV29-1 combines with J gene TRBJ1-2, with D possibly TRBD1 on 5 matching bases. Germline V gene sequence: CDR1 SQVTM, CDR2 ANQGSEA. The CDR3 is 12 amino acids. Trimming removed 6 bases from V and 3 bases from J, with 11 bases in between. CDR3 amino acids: CSVIGGDYGYTF. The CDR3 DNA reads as TGCAGCGTGATTGGGGGTGACTATGGCTACACCTTC. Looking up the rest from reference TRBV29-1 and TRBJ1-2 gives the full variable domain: SAVISQKPSRDICQRGTSLTIQCQVDSQVTMMFWYRQQPGQSLTLIATANQGSEATYESGFVIDKFPISRPNLTFSTLTVSNMSPEDSSIYLCSVIGGDYGYTFGSGTRLTVV.

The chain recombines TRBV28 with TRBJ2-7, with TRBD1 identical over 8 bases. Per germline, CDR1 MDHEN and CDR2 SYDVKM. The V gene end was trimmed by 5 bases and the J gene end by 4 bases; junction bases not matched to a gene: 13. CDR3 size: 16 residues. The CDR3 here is CASSPTSGGGGYEQYF. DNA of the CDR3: TGTGCCAGCAGTCCTACCTCAGGGGGCGGCGGATACGAGCAGTACTTC. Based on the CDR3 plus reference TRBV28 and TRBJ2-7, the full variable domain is DVKVTQSSRYLVKRTGEKVFLECVQDMDHENMFWYRQDPGLGLRLIYFSYDVKMKEKGDIPEGYSVSREKKERFSLILESASTNQTSMYLCASSPTSGGGGYEQYFGPGTRLTVT.